These T cell receptor beta chains were read from a single sample in a study of cytomegalovirus exposure and HLA in healthy donors. Data came from immunoSEQ multiplex PCR; TCRdb stores just in-frame clones and leaves some out. The sample includes about 150,000 clones, roughly 85% seen only once; the top ten take 6% to 7.5%. The sequenced material came from PBMCs. The source is a man aged 40-55 years in good health and CMV-seropositive. CDR3s include the opening cysteine and the closing phenylalanine or tryptophan. D genes are given only for firm matches. Size is stated for part of the rows, as once, few or many counts, or as a class when the clone is expanded.

TRBJ1-5	TRBV19	few	TRBD1	CASRDRVGNQPQHF	TGTGCCAGTAGGGACAGGGTGGGCAATCAGCCCCAGCATTTT
TRBJ1-4	TRBV18	few	TRBD1	CASSPVAGGNEKLFF	TGTGCCAGCTCACCAGTGGCAGGGGGAAATGAAAAACTGTTTTTT
TRBJ2-1	TRBV7-3	-	TRBD2	CASGVAGNNEQFF	TGTGCCAGCGGCGTAGCGGGCAACAATGAGCAGTTCTTC
TRBJ1-1	TRBV7-3	-	-	CASSRGRNTEAFF	TGTGCCAGCAGCCGGGGGAGGAACACTGAAGCTTTCTTT
TRBJ2-5	TRBV6-6	few	-	CASNPGTPQGQYF	TGTGCCAGCAACCCCGGGACCCCCCAGGGGCAGTACTTC
TRBJ2-7	TRBV19	-	TRBD1	CASGQGGYEQYF	TGTGCCAGTGGACAGGGGGGGTACGAGCAGTACTTC
TRBJ2-5	TRBV28	-	-	CASTLAEIGGETQYF	TGTGCCAGCACCCTCGCGGAAATTGGAGGAGAGACCCAGTACTTC
TRBJ2-1	TRBV6-5	-	TRBD2	CASSYSVAGGNEQFF	TGTGCCAGCAGTTACTCTGTTGCGGGAGGGAATGAGCAGTTCTTC
TRBJ2-1	TRBV5-4	-	TRBD1	CASSITGAGDEQFF	TGTGCCAGCAGCATCACAGGGGCGGGCGATGAGCAGTTCTTC
TRBJ2-7	TRBV5-1	-	-	CASSSASASLYEQYF	TGCGCCAGCAGCTCTGCTAGCGCTTCCCTTTACGAGCAGTACTTC
TRBJ2-7	TRBV4-1	-	TRBD2	CASSQDRLFGLAAYEQYF	TGCGCCAGCAGCCAAGATCGTCTTTTTGGACTAGCGGCATACGAGCAGTACTTC
TRBJ1-1	TRBV19	-	-	CASSIAQTSMNTEAFF	TGTGCCAGTAGTATAGCCCAGACTTCCATGAACACTGAAGCTTTCTTT
TRBJ2-7	TRBV5-1	once	TRBD2	CASSLAGGAGFYEQYF	TGCGCCAGCAGCTTGGCCGGGGGAGCGGGATTCTACGAGCAGTACTTC
TRBJ1-5	TRBV6-5	-	TRBD1	CASRPDRDAQPQHF	TGTGCCAGCAGACCCGACAGGGATGCTCAGCCCCAGCATTTT
TRBJ1-4	TRBV10-3	-	TRBD1	CAISESKGAGEKLFF	TGTGCCATCAGTGAGTCGAAGGGGGCCGGAGAAAAACTGTTTTTT
TRBJ2-1	TRBV6-4	once	-	CASSDSGAHYMNEQFF	TGTGCCAGCAGTGACTCTGGGGCCCATTATATGAATGAGCAGTTCTTC